This TCR beta chain was recorded in a study of T-cell memory formation after mild COVID-19 (dated by TCRdb to the early 2020s). For the study in its entirety: TCR sequence clusters from the two donors were largely donor specific. In a couple of donors, T-cell clones that expanded and contracted after mild COVID-19 were tracked by sequencing TCRalpha and TCRbeta repertoires over time. Two young, previously healthy adult volunteers, one female and one male, were included in the cohort. Here is what the overall study found, with its caveats: The second-wave clones that peaked on day 37 were not confirmed to be SARS-CoV-2 specific. Some responding clones were detected in pre-infection memory, which suggested that pre-existing cross-reactive memory T cells had joined the SARS-CoV-2 response. Only two mild cases were covered in the study, and larger cohorts including severe cases with pre-infection samples were considered necessary. Contracting CD4+ clones turned up mainly in the CM and EM memory subsets, whereas EMRA was where CD8+ clones were enriched. Balanced CD4/CD8 phenotypes were observed for clones contracting from day 15 to 85, whereas a bias towards CD4+ was observed for a second wave of clones expanding from day 15 to 37.

Ficoll-Paque density gradient centrifugation was used to isolate PBMCs. There are a few counts of this clonotype. There is no known antigen for this receptor. Per-nucleotide qualities are absent, and no much larger clonotype sits a single base away. The data were produced on an Illumina NovaSeq 6000. TCRalpha and TCRbeta cDNA libraries were built by 5'RACE with constant-segment primers, adding sample barcodes and unique molecular identifiers. RNA was extracted from every sample with Trizol reagent. The libraries were amplified in two PCR steps, and the second step added a second sample barcode and Illumina TruSeq adapters. Sequencing of the libraries was done on an Illumina NovaSeq, producing 2 x 150 bp paired-end reads. Per the authors' processing: With migec v1.2.7, reads were demultiplexed and then collapsed into UMI-guided consensus sequences. Using mixcr v2.1.11, UMI consensuses were aligned to TRA and TRB V and J templates and then assembled into clonotypes. Expanded or contracted clonotypes were those called significant by both edgeR and NoisET, with noise models trained on biological replicates. For edgeR calls, the thresholds were a false discovery rate-adjusted p below 0.01 and a log2 fold-change of 1. PCA with hierarchical clustering of max-normalized trajectories of the 1000 most abundant clonotypes was used as exploratory dynamics analysis. The CD4 or CD8 phenotype of responding clones was assigned using the separately sequenced CD4+ and CD8+ repertoires. TCRdb redid the processing of the public reads, applying fastp at Q25 and MiXCR, and retained in-frame beta chains. Every distinct CDR3 protein forms one entry, paired with its most common genes and DNA. The V and J calls reflect TCRdb's pipeline rather than the authors' work. The sample table lists 500,000 to 550,000 distinct CDR3 sequences, roughly 21% of them with a count of one. The top ten clones comprise under 15% of the sample.

Trimming takes 6 bases from V and 2 bases from J, and the germline ends sit 17 bases apart. CDR1 and CDR2 (SGHVS, FQNEAQ) derive from the germline V gene. The CDR3 spans 15 residues, from the cysteine through the phenylalanine. Of all the DNA, just the CDR3 is kept, 45 bases in frame from base 1. The sample was PBMCs or a T cell subset sorted from them (not recorded which). The chain is made from TRBV7-8 and TRBJ2-7; 6 matching bases give a weak D call of TRBD1. This clonotype originated in an adult woman who had mild COVID-19 (a few samples of this study predate the infection). The sample titles of this study are shuffled in the database, so cell type and time point are left out; the donor was told from shared clones. The bases read TGTGCCAGCAGTAGACAGGAGAAAGCACCCTACGAGCAGTACTTC. It codes for CASSRQEKAPYEQYF.